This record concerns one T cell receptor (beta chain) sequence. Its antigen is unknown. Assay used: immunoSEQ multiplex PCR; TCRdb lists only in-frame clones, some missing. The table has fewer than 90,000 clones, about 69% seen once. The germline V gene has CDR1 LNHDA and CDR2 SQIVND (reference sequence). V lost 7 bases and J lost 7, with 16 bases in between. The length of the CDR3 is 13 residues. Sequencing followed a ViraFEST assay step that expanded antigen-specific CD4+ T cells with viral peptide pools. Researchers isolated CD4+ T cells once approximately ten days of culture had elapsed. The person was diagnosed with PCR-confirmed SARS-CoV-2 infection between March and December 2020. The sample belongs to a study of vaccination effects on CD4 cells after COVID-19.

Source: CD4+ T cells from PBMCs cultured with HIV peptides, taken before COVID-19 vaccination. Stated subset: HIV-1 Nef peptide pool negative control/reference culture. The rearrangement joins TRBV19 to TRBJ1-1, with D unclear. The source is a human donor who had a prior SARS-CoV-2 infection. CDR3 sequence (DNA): TGTGCCAGTATGCCCCCAGACGGCTATGAAGCTTTCTTT. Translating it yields CASMPPDGYEAFF.